This T cell receptor beta chain derives from a study of molecular identifiers for immune sequencing clone quantification. TCRdb recomputed calls from the PCR reads with MiXCR, one row per CDR3 protein. The table includes just under 650,000 distinct CDR3 sequences, 15% to 20% detected once. This clonotype was observed many times. Its antigen is not known. V lost 7 bases, J lost 6 bases, and 18 bases lay in between. Germline CDR1 SNHLY, CDR2 FYNNEI. The CDR3 is 15 amino acids. General study results and limits: Same-barcode identical TCR molecules could make highly expanded clones look smaller than they are.

The chain has TRBV2 and TRBJ2-2; D perhaps matches TRBD1 (5 bases). The TCR was taken from a human donor in good health. Some libraries in this study had Jurkat cell RNA spiked in. Sequencing used naive CD8+ T cells from blood, with Jurkat cell RNA spiked in. Subset in this sample: FACS-sorted CD8+CD4-CCR7+CD45RA+ naive T cells. This CDR3 reads CASIGEQDGPGELFF. The DNA for the CDR3 is TGTGCCAGCATTGGGGAACAGGATGGTCCCGGGGAGCTGTTTTTT.